This entry describes one T cell receptor beta chain. This sample was included in a study of radiotherapy plus CTLA-4 blockade in lung cancer. V lost 3 bases to trimming and J lost 5 bases; unmatched junction nucleotides: 6. The CDR3 consists of 14 residues. From germline, CDR1 is SGHNT and CDR2 YYREEE (reference sequence). Some clones are missing from TCRdb's copy, which holds only in-frame ones; the method was immunoSEQ multiplex PCR. The table has around 95,000 clones, 80% to 90% seen once. The chain couples TRBV5-4 to TRBJ2-5; TRBD1 aligns across 8 bases. The sample consisted of peripheral blood, taken from a patient treated with radiotherapy plus ipilimumab. The TCR sequence derives from a human donor with non-small cell lung cancer who had stable disease on radiotherapy plus ipilimumab. The CDR3 loop reads CASSSRTGRETQYF. The CDR3 DNA is TGTGCCAGCAGCTCACGGACAGGGAGGGAGACCCAGTACTTC.